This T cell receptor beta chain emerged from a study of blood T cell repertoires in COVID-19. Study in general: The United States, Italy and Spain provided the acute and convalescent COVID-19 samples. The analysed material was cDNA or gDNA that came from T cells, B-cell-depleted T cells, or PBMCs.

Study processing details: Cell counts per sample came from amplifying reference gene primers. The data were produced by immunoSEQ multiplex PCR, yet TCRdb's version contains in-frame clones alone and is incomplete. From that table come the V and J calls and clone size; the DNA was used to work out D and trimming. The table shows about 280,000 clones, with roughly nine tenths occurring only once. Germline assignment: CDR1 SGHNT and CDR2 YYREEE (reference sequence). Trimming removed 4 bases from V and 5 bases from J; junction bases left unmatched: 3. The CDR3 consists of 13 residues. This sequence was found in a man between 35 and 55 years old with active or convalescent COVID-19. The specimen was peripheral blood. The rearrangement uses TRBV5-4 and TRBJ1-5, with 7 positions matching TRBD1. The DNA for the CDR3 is TGTGCCAGCAGCCCCGACAGGGATCAGCCCCAGCATTTT. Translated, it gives CASSPDRDQPQHF.